These 5 T cell receptor beta chains originate from one sample sequenced in a study of stem cell transplantation in POMP-related autoinflammatory disease. Clones were sequenced by immunoSEQ multiplex PCR, and TCRdb holds only the in-frame ones, with some missing. The table lists tens of thousands of clones, roughly 88% of them singletons. Specimen: CD4+ T cells from PBMCs, collected after stem cell transplantation. These receptors came from a human patient with POMP-related autoinflammation and immune dysregulation (PRAID). Among the T cells, some may be from the graft donor.

The genes are TRBV27 and TRBJ1-2; 7 nucleotides agree with TRBD1. After removal of 3 bases from V and 3 bases from J, the junction contained 7 bases not matched to a gene. This CDR3 is built from 15 residues. Germline V gene lookup returns CDR1 MNHEY and CDR2 SMNVEV (reference sequence). The CDR3 DNA sequence: TGTGCCAGCAGTTTGGCAGGGGGTCCCTACTATGGCTACACCTTC. Protein sequence: CASSLAGGPYYGYTF.

The chain links TRBV5-1 to TRBJ2-6; 8 bases align to TRBD1. In germline, CDR1 is SGHRS, CDR2 YFSETQ. V trimming: 4 bases; J trimming: 3 bases; junction bases outside the gene matches: 6. CDR3 length equals 16 residues. The CDR3 loop reads CASSTAGGGGANVLTF. The DNA of the CDR3 is TGCGCCAGCAGCACTGCAGGGGGCGGTGGGGCCAACGTCCTGACTTTC.

This clone has only one observation. J is TRBJ1-1 and V is TRBV12-3 or TRBV12-4; D perhaps matches TRBD1 (6 bases). The CDR3 contains 13 residues. Trimming took 1 base from V and 5 from J, leaving 8 bases between them. The CDR3: CASSLEQGTEAFF. The CDR3 bases are TGTGCCAGCAGTTTAGAACAGGGAACTGAAGCTTTCTTT.

J is TRBJ2-5 and V is TRBV9, with D possibly being TRBD2 (6 bases). V lost 4 bases, J lost 0 bases, and 10 bases lay in between. The CDR3 length is 14 residues. Germline-derived CDR1 and CDR2 are SGDLS and YYNGEE. The CDR3 coding sequence is TGTGCCAGCAGCCCTAGGACTAACCAAGAGACCCAGTACTTC. It yields the protein CASSPRTNQETQYF. Full variable domain (rest looked up from reference TRBV9 and TRBJ2-5): DSGVTQTPKHLITATGQRVTLRCSPRSGDLSVYWYQQSLDQGLQFLIQYYNGEERAKGNILERFSAQQFPDLHSELNLSSLELGDSALYFCASSPRTNQETQYFGPGTRLLVL.

As DNA, the CDR3 is TGTGCCAGCAGTGGATCCCTTGACAGGCTAAAGACCCAGTACTTC. This sequence encodes CASSGSLDRLKTQYF. J is TRBJ2-5 and V is TRBV28; tentative D call: TRBD1 (6 bases). The CDR3 loop spans 15 amino acids. CDR1 is MDHEN and CDR2 is SYDVKM in the germline V gene. V was clipped by 5 bases and J by 6 bases, with 19 bases between them. Full variable domain (missing parts from reference TRBV28 and TRBJ2-5): DVKVTQSSRYLVKRTGEKVFLECVQDMDHENMFWYRQDPGLGLRLIYFSYDVKMKEKGDIPEGYSVSREKKERFSLILESASTNQTSMYLCASSGSLDRLKTQYFGPGTRLLVL.